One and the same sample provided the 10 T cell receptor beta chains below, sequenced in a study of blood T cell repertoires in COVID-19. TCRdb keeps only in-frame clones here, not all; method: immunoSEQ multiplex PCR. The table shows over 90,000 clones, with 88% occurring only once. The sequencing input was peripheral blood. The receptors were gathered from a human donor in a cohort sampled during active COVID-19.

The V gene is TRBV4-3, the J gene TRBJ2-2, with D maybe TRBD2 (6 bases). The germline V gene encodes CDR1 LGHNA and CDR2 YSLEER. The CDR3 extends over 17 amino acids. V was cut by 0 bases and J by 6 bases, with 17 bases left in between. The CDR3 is CASSQDGAGRISGELFF. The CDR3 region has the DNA TGCGCCAGCAGCCAAGATGGGGCCGGGAGAATATCCGGGGAGCTGTTTTTT.

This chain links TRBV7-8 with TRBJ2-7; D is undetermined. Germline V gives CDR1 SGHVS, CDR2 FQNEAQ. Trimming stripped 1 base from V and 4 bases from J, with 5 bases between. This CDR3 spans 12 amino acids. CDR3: CASSLVGYEQYF. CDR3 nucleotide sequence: TGTGCCAGCAGCTTAGTCGGTTACGAGCAGTACTTC.

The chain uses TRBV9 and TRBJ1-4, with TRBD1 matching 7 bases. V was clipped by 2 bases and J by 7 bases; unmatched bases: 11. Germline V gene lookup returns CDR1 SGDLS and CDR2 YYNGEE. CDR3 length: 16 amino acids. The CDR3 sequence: CASSVHDREPFEKLFF. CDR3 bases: TGTGCCAGCAGCGTGCACGACAGGGAACCTTTTGAAAAACTGTTTTTT.

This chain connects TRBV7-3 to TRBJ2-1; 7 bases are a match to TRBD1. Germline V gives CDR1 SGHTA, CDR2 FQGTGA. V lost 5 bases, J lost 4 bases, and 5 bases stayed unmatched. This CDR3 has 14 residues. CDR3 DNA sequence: TGTGCCAGCAGCCCCGGGACAGCGTACAATGAGCAGTTCTTC. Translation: CASSPGTAYNEQFF.

CDR3 sequence reads: CASTPWGGAGGYTF. In DNA, the CDR3 is TGTGCCAGCACCCCCTGGGGGGGAGCGGGGGGCTACACCTTC. J is TRBJ1-2 and V is TRBV11-2; the D gene is possibly TRBD1 (5 bases). Germline V CDR1 and CDR2: SGHAT, FQNNGV. This CDR3 has 14 amino acids. Trimming cost V 7 bases and J 8 bases, with 20 bases left between them.

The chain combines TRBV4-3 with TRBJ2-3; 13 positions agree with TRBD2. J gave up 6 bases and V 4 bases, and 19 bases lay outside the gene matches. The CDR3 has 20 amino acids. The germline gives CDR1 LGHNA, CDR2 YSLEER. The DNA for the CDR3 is TGCGCCAGCAGCCGCCGGACAGGGGGACGGACTAGCGGGAGCCCTGATACGCAGTATTTT. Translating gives CASSRRTGGRTSGSPDTQYF.

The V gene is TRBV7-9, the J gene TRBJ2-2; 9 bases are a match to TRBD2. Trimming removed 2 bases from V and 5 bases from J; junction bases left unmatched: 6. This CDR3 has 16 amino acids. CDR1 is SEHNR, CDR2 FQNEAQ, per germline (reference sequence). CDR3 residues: CASSLLSGSGTGELFF. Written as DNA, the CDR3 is TGTGCCAGCAGCTTACTTAGCGGGAGCGGTACCGGGGAGCTGTTTTTT.

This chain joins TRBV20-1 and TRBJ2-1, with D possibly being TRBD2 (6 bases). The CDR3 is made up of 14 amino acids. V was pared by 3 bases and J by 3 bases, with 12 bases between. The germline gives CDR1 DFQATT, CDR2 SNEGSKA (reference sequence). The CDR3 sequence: CSASLGGYYNEQFF. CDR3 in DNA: TGCAGTGCTAGTTTGGGGGGTTACTACAATGAGCAGTTCTTC.

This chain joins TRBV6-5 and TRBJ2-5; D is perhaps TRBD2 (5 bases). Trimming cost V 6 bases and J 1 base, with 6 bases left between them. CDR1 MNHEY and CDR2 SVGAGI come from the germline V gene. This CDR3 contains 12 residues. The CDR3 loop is CASRGGQETQYF. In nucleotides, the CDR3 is TGTGCCAGCAGAGGAGGCCAAGAGACCCAGTACTTC.

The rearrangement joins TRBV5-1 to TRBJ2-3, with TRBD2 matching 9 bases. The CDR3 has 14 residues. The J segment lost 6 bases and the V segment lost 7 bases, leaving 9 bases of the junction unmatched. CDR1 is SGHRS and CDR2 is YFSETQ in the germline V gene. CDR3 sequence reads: CASSEGLAPDTQYF. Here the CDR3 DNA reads TGCGCCAGCTCGGAAGGACTAGCGCCGGATACGCAGTATTTT.